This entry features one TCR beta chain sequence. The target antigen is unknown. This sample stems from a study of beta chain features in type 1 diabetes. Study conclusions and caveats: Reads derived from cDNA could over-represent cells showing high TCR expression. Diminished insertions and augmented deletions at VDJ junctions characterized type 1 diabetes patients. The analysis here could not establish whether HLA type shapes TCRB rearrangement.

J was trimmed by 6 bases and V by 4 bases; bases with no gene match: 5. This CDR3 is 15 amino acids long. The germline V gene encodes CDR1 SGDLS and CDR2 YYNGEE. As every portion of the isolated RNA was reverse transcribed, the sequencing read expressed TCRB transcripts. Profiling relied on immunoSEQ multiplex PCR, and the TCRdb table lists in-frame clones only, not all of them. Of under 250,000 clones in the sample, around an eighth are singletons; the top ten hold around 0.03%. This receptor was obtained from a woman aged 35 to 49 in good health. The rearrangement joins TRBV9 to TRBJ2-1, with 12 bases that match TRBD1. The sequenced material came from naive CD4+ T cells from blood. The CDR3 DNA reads TGTGCCAGCAGCCGCGGGACAGGGGGCTTCAATGAGCAGTTCTTC. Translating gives CASSRGTGGFNEQFF.